The T cell receptor beta chain described here comes from a study of blood T cell repertoires in COVID-19. The wider study: Acute and convalescent COVID-19 samples came from the United States, Italy and Spain. T cells, B-cell-depleted T cells, or PBMCs provided the cDNA or gDNA that served as material.

This CDR3 has 15 residues. J gave up 4 bases and V 1 base, and 5 bases lay outside the gene matches. CDR1 SGHTA and CDR2 FQGNSA come from the germline V gene. Seattle's enrolled individuals joined amid active infection and were then monitored longitudinally. Here immunoSEQ multiplex PCR was the method, and the copy in TCRdb shows in-frame clones only, minus some. This sample has about 370,000 clones, with approximately 89% found just once. The chain recombines TRBV7-2 with TRBJ1-1; 8 nucleotides align to TRBD1. The sequence came from a woman younger than 45 with COVID-19, enrolled during active disease. The sample comprised peripheral blood. CDR3 protein: CASSLGGQGSTEAFF. CDR3 DNA: TGTGCCAGCAGCTTAGGAGGACAGGGATCCACTGAAGCTTTCTTT.